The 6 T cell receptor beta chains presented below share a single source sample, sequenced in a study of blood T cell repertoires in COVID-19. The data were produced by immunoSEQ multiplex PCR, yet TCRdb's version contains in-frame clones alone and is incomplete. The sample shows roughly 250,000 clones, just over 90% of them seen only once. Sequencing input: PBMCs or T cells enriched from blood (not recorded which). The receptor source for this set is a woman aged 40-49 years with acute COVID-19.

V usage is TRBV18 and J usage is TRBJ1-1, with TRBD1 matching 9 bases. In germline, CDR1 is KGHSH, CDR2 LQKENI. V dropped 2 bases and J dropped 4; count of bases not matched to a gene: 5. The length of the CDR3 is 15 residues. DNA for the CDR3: TGTGCCAGCTCACCAAGGACAGGGGAAGGCACTGAAGCTTTCTTT. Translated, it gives CASSPRTGEGTEAFF.

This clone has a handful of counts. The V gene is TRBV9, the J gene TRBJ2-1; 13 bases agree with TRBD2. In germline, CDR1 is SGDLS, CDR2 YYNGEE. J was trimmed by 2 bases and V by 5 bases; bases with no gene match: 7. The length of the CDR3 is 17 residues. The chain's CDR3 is CASSPTSGGAPYNEQFF. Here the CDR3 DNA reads TGTGCCAGCAGTCCAACTAGCGGGGGGGCCCCCTACAATGAGCAGTTCTTC. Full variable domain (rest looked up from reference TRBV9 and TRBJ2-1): DSGVTQTPKHLITATGQRVTLRCSPRSGDLSVYWYQQSLDQGLQFLIQYYNGEERAKGNILERFSAQQFPDLHSELNLSSLELGDSALYFCASSPTSGGAPYNEQFFGPGTRLTVL.

The CDR3 spells CASSPSGSGGTQYF. The CDR3 nucleotides are TGTGCCAGCAGTCCTAGCGGGAGTGGTGGTACGCAGTATTTT. The chain recombines TRBV2 with TRBJ2-3; 10 bases fit TRBD2. The CDR3 runs 14 residues. The V gene's germline CDR1 is SNHLY and CDR2 FYNNEI. V was pared by 5 bases and J by 8 bases, with 7 bases of the junction left unmatched. Drawing the rest from reference TRBV2 and TRBJ2-3, the complete variable domain is EPEVTQTPSHQVTQMGQEVILRCVPISNHLYFYWYRQILGQKVEFLVSFYNNEISEKSEIFDDQFSVERPDGSNFTLKIRSTKLEDSAMYFCASSPSGSGGTQYFGPGTRLTVL.

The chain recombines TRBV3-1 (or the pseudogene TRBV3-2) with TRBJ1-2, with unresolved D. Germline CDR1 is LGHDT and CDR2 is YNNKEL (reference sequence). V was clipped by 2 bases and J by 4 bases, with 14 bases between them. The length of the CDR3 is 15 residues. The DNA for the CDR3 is TGTGCCAGCAGCCAACGGAACCAAAACAGCTATGGCTACACCTTC. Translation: CASSQRNQNSYGYTF.

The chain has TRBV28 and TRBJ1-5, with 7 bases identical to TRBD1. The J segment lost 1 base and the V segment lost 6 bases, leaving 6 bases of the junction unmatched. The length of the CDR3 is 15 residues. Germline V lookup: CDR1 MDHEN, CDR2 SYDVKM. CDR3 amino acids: CASRTGTASNQPQHF. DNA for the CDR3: TGTGCCAGCAGAACCGGGACAGCCAGCAATCAGCCCCAGCATTTT. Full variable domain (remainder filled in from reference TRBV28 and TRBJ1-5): DVKVTQSSRYLVKRTGEKVFLECVQDMDHENMFWYRQDPGLGLRLIYFSYDVKMKEKGDIPEGYSVSREKKERFSLILESASTNQTSMYLCASRTGTASNQPQHFGDGTRLSIL.

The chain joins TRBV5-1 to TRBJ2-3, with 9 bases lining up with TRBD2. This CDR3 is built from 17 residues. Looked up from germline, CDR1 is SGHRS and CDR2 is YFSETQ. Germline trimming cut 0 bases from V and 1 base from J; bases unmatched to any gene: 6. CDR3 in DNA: TGCGCCAGCAGCTTGGGGGGAATAGCGGGAGGCACAGATACGCAGTATTTT. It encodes CASSLGGIAGGTDTQYF.